This T cell receptor (beta chain) was sequenced for a study of Tregs in tolerant kidney transplant recipients. As for this clone: Its antigen is unknown.

Study-level results: Few patients were studied, so findings need validation in larger groups.

Some clones are missing from TCRdb's copy, which holds only in-frame ones; the method was immunoSEQ multiplex PCR. The sample has around 50,000 clones; about 86% are singletons. The germline gives CDR1 LGHNA, CDR2 YNFKEQ. The V and J ends lost 0 bases and 8 bases, in that order; junction bases with no gene match: 14. This CDR3 is built from 17 residues. Sequencing was done on a sample of CD4+ T cells from blood. The genes are TRBV4-2 and TRBJ1-2; TRBD1 matches at 8 bases. The clonotype was recovered from a human donor in good health. In DNA, the CDR3 is TGTGCCAGCAGCCAAGATTCGTATGAAGGGACAGGCGGGGGCTACACCTTC. Encoded protein: CASSQDSYEGTGGGYTF.